This T cell receptor beta chain was observed in a study of molecular identifiers for immune sequencing clone quantification. Source material for naive CD8 libraries was roughly 18,000 to 1,000,000 sorted cells, with 10%, 30% or 50% RNA. TCRdb re-called the PCR reads with MiXCR, one entry per CDR3 protein. Of over 65,000 distinct CDR3 sequences listed, about 23% are singletons. This clonotype was observed a single time. Its antigen is unidentified. Notes on the study in general: Clones above 20 RNA copies held over 97% of effector molecules, under 1% in naive cells.

The CDR3 extends over 16 amino acids. The V gene's germline CDR1 is SGDLS and CDR2 YYNGEE. The V gene end was trimmed by 4 bases and the J gene end by 6 bases; junction bases not matched to a gene: 12. Sequencing was done on a sample of naive CD8+ T cells from blood, with Jurkat cell RNA spiked in. The sample's subset: FACS-sorted CD8+CD4-CCR7+CD45RA+ naive T cells. This chain links TRBV9 with TRBJ2-3; TRBD2 matches at 9 bases. This receptor was identified in a human donor in good health. Some libraries in this study had Jurkat cell RNA spiked in. CDR3 sequence reads: CASSILPGSGGDTQYF. In DNA, the CDR3 is TGTGCCAGCAGCATCCTACCGGGTAGCGGGGGTGATACGCAGTATTTT.